The 14 T cell receptor beta chains below all came from one sample that was sequenced in a study of beta chain features in type 1 diabetes (dated by TCRdb to about 2018). Library preparation was by the immunoSEQ multiplex PCR assay. The entire isolated RNA was reverse transcribed using the High Capacity cDNA Reverse Transcription Kit, and thus expressed TCRB transcripts were sequenced. Here the immuneACCESS table is served through TCRdb, limited to in-frame sequences with V and J called. Missing clones are a known gap in these copies; in checked studies unresolved V genes cover under half, and the rest lacks a known reason. The sample profile shows about 240,000 clones; approximately 15% of them were found once. The ten most abundant clones make up approximately 0.02% of the sample. These receptors' targets are unknown. The study at large found these results: Type 1 diabetes patients showed a moderate but significant shortening of TCRB CDR3 length in all four CD4+ subsets.

The specimen was naive CD4+ T cells from blood. In the paper's terms, the cell subset or site label means: true naive CD4+ T cells. The receptors originated from a man aged 30 to 45 with type 1 diabetes.

Only a few counts were recorded for this clone. This chain links TRBV11-3 with TRBJ2-3; a weak D match, TRBD2 (6 bases). The CDR3 contains 13 residues. CDR1 and CDR2 (germline): SGHNT, YENEEA. Trimming stripped 0 bases from V and 5 bases from J, with 6 bases between. This CDR3 reads CASSLEGGDTQYF. The CDR3 DNA follows: TGTGCCAGCAGCTTAGAGGGGGGAGATACGCAGTATTTT.

This clone was detected only a few times. This rearrangement joins TRBV25-1 to TRBJ2-7; unclear D gene. Germline CDR1 MGHDK, CDR2 SYGVNS. CDR3 length equals 10 residues. Trimming pared 8 bases from V and 3 bases from J, leaving 5 bases between. Here the CDR3 reads CASLGYEQYF. The CDR3 nucleotides are TGTGCCAGCCTAGGCTACGAGCAGTACTTC.

This rearrangement joins TRBV30 to TRBJ2-2, with D perhaps TRBD1 (5 bases). CDR1 is GTSNPN, CDR2 SVGIG, per germline (reference sequence). This CDR3 region has 16 residues. V gave up 8 bases and J gave up 1 base, with 20 bases separating them. The CDR3 here is CAGNEPPGLNTGELFF. The CDR3 DNA follows: TGTGCCGGTAACGAGCCTCCAGGGTTGAACACCGGGGAGCTGTTTTTT.

V is TRBV2 and J is TRBJ2-5; 11 bases line up with TRBD1. The J call may be incorrect, as the DNA end agrees better with TRBJ2-7. CDR1 and CDR2 from the germline V gene are SNHLY and FYNNEI. CDR3 length equals 13 residues. The CDR3 spells CASTRDRGYEQYF. In nucleotides, the CDR3 is TGTGCCAGTACCCGGGACAGGGGGTACGAGCAGTACTTC.

This chain connects TRBV6-6 to TRBJ2-3, with 8 positions matching TRBD2. Germline V lookup: CDR1 MNHNY, CDR2 SVGAGI (reference sequence). The V gene end was trimmed by 5 bases and the J gene end by 1 base; junction bases not matched to a gene: 8. This CDR3 region has 16 residues. The CDR3 sequence is CASSPGLEWGTDTQYF. CDR3 DNA: TGTGCCAGCAGTCCGGGACTAGAGTGGGGCACAGATACGCAGTATTTT.

The table lists this clone with a few counts. The rearrangement joins TRBV5-1 to TRBJ2-5; 8 nucleotides align to TRBD2. V shed 2 bases and J 5 bases; nucleotides not matched to a gene: 8. Germline-derived CDR1 and CDR2 are SGHRS and YFSETQ. The CDR3 has 15 amino acids. The CDR3 DNA follows: TGCGCCAGCAGCTTTTCCCGGGGGGGCGGTGAGACCCAGTACTTC. Its translation is CASSFSRGGGETQYF. Looking up the rest from reference TRBV5-1 and TRBJ2-5 gives the full variable domain: KAGVTQTPRYLIKTRGQQVTLSCSPISGHRSVSWYQQTPGQGLQFLFEYFSETQRNKGNFPGRFSGRQFSNSRSEMNVSTLELGDSALYLCASSFSRGGGETQYFGPGTRLLVL.

The chain joins TRBV11-3 to TRBJ1-1; unclear D gene. V gave up 5 bases and J gave up 3 bases, with 4 bases separating them. Germline V CDR1 and CDR2: SGHNT, YENEEA. This CDR3 comprises 11 residues. CDR3 in DNA: TGTGCCAGCAGCAAGCACACTGAAGCTTTCTTT. Amino acids: CASSKHTEAFF.

The chain combines TRBV30 with TRBJ1-2, with 8 bases aligning to TRBD1. Per the germline V gene, CDR1 is GTSNPN and CDR2 is SVGIG (reference sequence). The CDR3 consists of 15 residues. The trim removed 2 bases at V and 7 bases at J, leaving 12 bases unmatched. This CDR3 is CAWSSLGTGGGGYTF. The CDR3 nucleotides are TGTGCCTGGAGTTCTTTAGGGACAGGCGGCGGTGGCTACACCTTC.

The chain recombines TRBV5-1 with TRBJ2-3; TRBD2 matches 9 bases. The CDR3 is made up of 15 amino acids. Trimming removed 2 bases from V and 2 bases from J; junction bases left unmatched: 3. Germline V lookup: CDR1 SGHRS, CDR2 YFSETQ. The CDR3 nucleotides are TGCGCCAGCAGCTTTGCGGGAGGGGACACAGATACGCAGTATTTT. It translates to CASSFAGGDTDTQYF.

In this sample, this clone turned up a few times. The chain uses TRBV4-1 and TRBJ1-1; TRBD1 matches 7 bases. V lost 0 bases and J lost 11; bases outside the gene matches: 15. Germline V gives CDR1 MGHRA, CDR2 YSYEKL. The CDR3 consists of 16 residues. CDR3 in amino acids: CASSQDPFLDRNRAFF. In DNA, the CDR3 is TGCGCCAGCAGCCAAGATCCCTTTTTGGACAGGAATCGTGCTTTCTTT.

This clone was detected only a few times. This chain joins TRBV15 and TRBJ2-7; perhaps TRBD1 as D (6 bases). From germline, CDR1 is LNHNV and CDR2 YYDKDF (reference sequence). The CDR3 sequence is 14 residues long. V was trimmed by 0 bases and J by 4 bases, leaving 10 bases between them. CDR3: CATSRDRGVYEQYF. CDR3 nucleotides: TGTGCCACCAGCAGAGACAGGGGAGTGTACGAGCAGTACTTC.

This clone has just a few counts. The chain employs TRBV15 and TRBJ2-7; D is perhaps TRBD1 (6 bases). Trimming removed 0 bases from V and 0 bases from J, with 9 bases in between. The CDR3 covers 15 residues. Germline CDR1 LNHNV, CDR2 YYDKDF (reference sequence). CDR3 amino acids: CATSRDPGASYEQYF. The CDR3 DNA follows: TGTGCCACCAGCAGAGACCCAGGGGCCTCCTACGAGCAGTACTTC.

In this sample, this clone turned up a few times. The V and J genes are TRBV6-4 and TRBJ1-2; possible D gene TRBD1, 6 bases. Germline CDR1 and CDR2: MRHNA and SNTAGT. This CDR3 region has 15 residues. Trimming removed 5 bases from V and 5 bases from J, with 18 bases in between. The DNA of the CDR3 is TGTGCCAGCAGTCCCGAATGGGGACACTCATATGGCTACACCTTC. Its protein product is CASSPEWGHSYGYTF.

This clone was found a few times. This chain connects TRBV29-1 to TRBJ1-2; 9 positions match TRBD1. Germline CDR1 SQVTM, CDR2 ANQGSEA. The J segment lost 2 bases and the V segment lost 5 bases, leaving 3 bases of the junction unmatched. The CDR3 sequence is 13 residues long. In DNA form, the CDR3 reads TGCAGCGTTACCGGACAGGGGAACTATGGCTACACCTTC. Its protein product is CSVTGQGNYGYTF. The variable domain in full, completed from reference TRBV29-1 and TRBJ1-2, reads SAVISQKPSRDICQRGTSLTIQCQVDSQVTMMFWYRQQPGQSLTLIATANQGSEATYESGFVIDKFPISRPNLTFSTLTVSNMSPEDSSIYLCSVTGQGNYGYTFGSGTRLTVV.